This TCR beta chain derives from a study of control samples from healthy donors and cancer patients. Clones were sequenced by immunoSEQ multiplex PCR, and TCRdb holds only the in-frame ones, with some missing. The data show fewer than 95,000 clones, with 70% to 90% seen just once and more than 2% held by the top ten. This receptor was identified in a woman between 40 and 50 years old in good health. The sample comprised blood.

The CDR3 DNA is TGTGCCAGCAGCTTCGGCGGGGGCTCCCTGGAGACCCAGTACTTC. Amino acids: CASSFGGGSLETQYF. The chain recombines TRBV7-3 with TRBJ2-5, with D perhaps TRBD2 (7 bases). CDR3 size: 15 residues. Germline CDR1 reads SGHTA; CDR2 reads FQGTGA. Trimming removed 3 bases from V and 5 bases from J, with 16 bases in between.